This T cell receptor beta chain was sequenced in a study of cytomegalovirus exposure and HLA in healthy donors. The CDR3 is 13 amino acids. Trimming shortened V by 3 bases and J by 5 bases, and 11 bases separated the two germline ends. Germline assignment: CDR1 SGHRS and CDR2 YFSETQ. While the first cohort had 650 to 850 subjects, the donors belonged to the separate validation cohort of about 110 subjects. The repertoire was sequenced with immunoSEQ multiplex PCR; TCRdb's copy has only in-frame clones and lacks some. The data show 150,000 to 200,000 clones, with 80% to 85% seen just once and roughly 10% held by the top ten.

This chain uses TRBV5-1 with TRBJ1-2, with D possibly matching TRBD1 (6 bases). The TCR was taken from a man aged 25 to 40 in good health and CMV-seropositive. Input material: PBMCs. CDR3 sequence reads: CASSSGERYGYTF. In DNA form, the CDR3 reads TGCGCCAGCAGCTCAGGGGAAAGGTATGGCTACACCTTC.